The 6 T cell receptor beta chains in this list originate from one sample, sequenced in a study of blood T cell repertoires in COVID-19. Using immunoSEQ multiplex PCR, the repertoire was profiled, and TCRdb retains in-frame clones only, with some absent. The sample yields 250,000 to 300,000 clones, more than 80% seen once. Sequenced: PBMCs or T cells enriched from blood (not recorded which). These receptors came from a woman under 40 who had recovered from COVID-19.

This chain joins TRBV28 and TRBJ1-5; D unclear. This CDR3 comprises 13 residues. The germline V gene has CDR1 MDHEN and CDR2 SYDVKM. Between the trimmed V and J ends, which lost 7 bases and 0 bases, there was a span of 7 bases. Here the CDR3 reads CASIRDSNQPQHF. CDR3 coding DNA: TGTGCCAGCATTCGAGATAGCAATCAGCCCCAGCATTTT.

This clone was seen a few times. Other DNA sequences within the sample encode an identical CDR3. This chain joins TRBV12-3 or TRBV12-4 and TRBJ1-5; 7 bases fit TRBD1. V lost 6 bases and J lost 1; bases outside the gene matches: 0. This CDR3 comprises 13 residues. The CDR3, as DNA: TGTGCCAGCAGACAGGGGAGCAATCAGCCCCAGCATTTT. Protein sequence: CASRQGSNQPQHF.

The rearrangement joins TRBV29-1 to TRBJ1-2; D uncertain. Germline assignment: CDR1 SQVTM and CDR2 ANQGSEA. There are 14 residues in the CDR3. Trimming left V 4 bases short and J 4 bases short, with 16 bases between. For the CDR3, the DNA is TGCAGCGTTGTTTTTCGGGGTGTAAGCTATGGCTACACCTTC. This sequence encodes CSVVFRGVSYGYTF.

This clone was counted a single time. The chain couples TRBV4-2 to TRBJ2-1; D not resolved. The CDR3 runs to 16 residues. V gave up 4 bases and J gave up 0 bases, with 13 bases separating them. Germline V gene data show CDR1 as LGHNA and CDR2 as YNFKEQ. CDR3 loop: CASSLSTLNSYNEQFF. CDR3 DNA: TGTGCCAGCAGCCTATCGACACTTAACTCCTACAATGAGCAGTTCTTC.

The rearrangement joins TRBV4-3 to TRBJ2-2; D perhaps matches TRBD1 (6 bases). The CDR3 is 17 residues long. CDR1 is LGHNA, CDR2 YSLEER, per germline. V lost 6 bases to trimming and J lost 4 bases, with 21 bases between them. CDR3 loop: CASREDWAGTTTGELFF. The CDR3 DNA is TGCGCCAGCAGGGAAGATTGGGCAGGGACAACCACCGGGGAGCTGTTTTTT.

The rearrangement links TRBV6-5 to TRBJ1-3, with D possibly matching TRBD1 (6 bases). V dropped 5 bases and J dropped 0 bases, with 8 bases sitting between them. The germline V gene encodes CDR1 MNHEY and CDR2 SVGAGI. The CDR3 consists of 14 residues. The CDR3 region has the DNA TGTGCCAGCAGTACAGGGTTCTCTGGAAACACCATATATTTT. As protein: CASSTGFSGNTIYF.